The 29 T cell receptor beta chains given below trace back to one sample, sequenced in a study of T-cell reconstitution after alpha-beta-depleted transplantation in children. Using unique molecular identifiers, the investigators prepared the TCRbeta library. A single record per CDR3 protein comes from TCRdb applying MiXCR to the PCR reads. There are 440,000 or so distinct CDR3 sequences in the sample; roughly 43% occur only once, and 27% lies in the top ten. Here the sequenced sample was PBMCs, taken before TCRalphabeta/CD19-depleted stem cell transplant. These receptors originate from a girl aged 2-10 years with aplastic anemia, due to receive a stem cell transplant.

This clonotype has ten or more counts. CDR3 nucleotide sequence: TGTGCCAGCAGCTTAGCGGCAGGGAATCCTGAGCAGTTCTTC. Encoded protein: CASSLAAGNPEQFF. The chain employs TRBV7-2 and TRBJ2-1, with D possibly TRBD1 on 5 matching bases. Germline loops: CDR1 SGHTA, CDR2 FQGNSA. V was trimmed by 0 bases and J by 9 bases, leaving 12 bases between them. The CDR3 has 14 amino acids.

This clonotype was counted ten times or more. The gene calls are TRBV7-2 and TRBJ2-1; unclear D gene. V lost 4 bases and J 3 bases, leaving 7 bases between the germline ends. Looked up from germline, CDR1 is SGHTA and CDR2 is FQGNSA. This CDR3 region has 13 residues. The CDR3 region has the DNA TGTGCCAGCAGCTCGCAGAACTACAATGAGCAGTTCTTC. As protein: CASSSQNYNEQFF.

V usage is TRBV7-8 and J usage is TRBJ2-7, with TRBD1 identical over 7 bases. The V gene's germline CDR1 is SGHVS and CDR2 FQNEAQ. The CDR3 contains 14 residues. J lost 5 bases, V lost 5 bases, and 9 bases had no gene match. DNA for the CDR3: TGTGCCAGCAGCCCGCTAGACAGGGCCCACGAGCAGTACTTC. This sequence encodes CASSPLDRAHEQYF.

The table lists this clonotype with many counts. The chain has TRBV12-3 or TRBV12-4 and TRBJ2-1; 8 positions match TRBD2. The CDR3 has 17 residues. V shed 1 base and J 1 base; nucleotides not matched to a gene: 6. The CDR3 sequence is CASSLEGPSGSYNEQFF. For the CDR3, the DNA is TGTGCCAGCAGTTTAGAAGGTCCTAGCGGGTCCTACAATGAGCAGTTCTTC.

This chain joins TRBV7-9 and TRBJ1-5; no definite D call. CDR3 length: 13 residues. The germline CDR1 and CDR2 sequences are SEHNR and FQNEAQ (reference sequence). V lost 7 bases to trimming and J lost 2 bases, with 9 bases between them. The CDR3 DNA reads as TGTGCCAGCACCTCGACTGGCAATCAGCCCCAGCATTTT. Residues: CASTSTGNQPQHF.

The chain has TRBV9 and TRBJ2-1; TRBD1 might be the D (5 bases). The germline V gene has CDR1 SGDLS and CDR2 YYNGEE. Trimming pared 3 bases from V and 6 bases from J, leaving 13 bases between. The CDR3 is made up of 14 amino acids. CDR3 protein: CASSAPDRTNEQFF. CDR3 DNA: TGTGCCAGCAGCGCACCCGACAGAACCAATGAGCAGTTCTTC.

This clonotype came up once. The rearrangement joins TRBV29-1 to TRBJ2-5; TRBD2 agrees at 13 bases. J lost 1 base, V lost 6 bases, and 2 bases had no gene match. The germline gives CDR1 SQVTM, CDR2 ANQGSEA. There are 14 residues in the CDR3. This CDR3 is CSVGLAGAQETQYF. The CDR3 DNA follows: TGCAGCGTCGGACTAGCGGGGGCCCAAGAGACCCAGTACTTC.

V gene TRBV6-1 combines with J gene TRBJ1-1; TRBD1 agrees at 12 bases. Germline V gene data show CDR1 as MNHNS and CDR2 as SASEGT. V shed 6 bases, J shed 5 bases, and the junction held 4 bases outside the gene matches. This CDR3 has 14 residues. The CDR3 DNA is TGTGCCAGCAGAAGGGACAGGGGGCGGACTGAAGCTTTCTTT. Protein sequence: CASRRDRGRTEAFF.

This clonotype was counted between two and nine times. The chain joins TRBV7-2 to TRBJ2-1; TRBD2 aligns across 11 bases. V dropped 0 bases and J dropped 4; count of bases not matched to a gene: 8. This CDR3 has 18 residues. The V gene's germline CDR1 is SGHTA and CDR2 FQGNSA. The CDR3 DNA sequence: TGTGCCAGCAGCTTAGCGGTCGTGGCTAGCGGGAGGTACAATGAGCAGTTCTTC. Translated: CASSLAVVASGRYNEQFF.

There are a few counts of this clonotype. The chain links TRBV28 to TRBJ2-3; D uncertain. This CDR3 contains 18 residues. Germline assignment: CDR1 MDHEN and CDR2 SYDVKM. V lost 3 bases to trimming and J lost 0 bases, with 19 bases between them. The CDR3 DNA is TGTGCCAGCAGTTTCCCTCTAAGCGACGGCGCTAGCACAGATACGCAGTATTTT. Translation: CASSFPLSDGASTDTQYF.

This clonotype showed up just a few times. The rearrangement uses TRBV5-5 and TRBJ2-7; TRBD1 matches at 10 bases. J was trimmed by 6 bases and V by 4 bases; bases with no gene match: 10. The germline V gene encodes CDR1 SGHKS and CDR2 YYEKEE (reference sequence). This CDR3 has 15 amino acids. The CDR3: CASSPLGTGESEQYF. The CDR3 bases are TGTGCCAGCAGCCCATTGGGGACAGGGGAGTCCGAGCAGTACTTC.

The V and J genes are TRBV2 and TRBJ2-7; 7 positions match TRBD1. Germline assignment: CDR1 SNHLY and CDR2 FYNNEI. The CDR3 has 14 residues. Germline trimming cut 2 bases from V and 0 bases from J; bases unmatched to any gene: 1. CDR3 loop: CASSERDSSYEQYF. CDR3 nucleotide sequence: TGTGCCAGCAGTGAACGGGACAGCTCCTACGAGCAGTACTTC.

The chain couples TRBV28 to TRBJ1-4; TRBD1 is a possible D gene (5 bases). The CDR3 has 15 amino acids. V was shortened by 6 bases and J by 13 bases, with 24 bases between the two germline ends. In germline, CDR1 is MDHEN, CDR2 SYDVKM. CDR3: CASSPPGGVIRSLFF. The CDR3 DNA is TGTGCCAGCAGCCCGCCCGGGGGGGTTATTCGATCACTGTTTTTT.

This clonotype was seen a few times. The J gene is TRBJ1-2, the V gene TRBV7-3; D unresolved. Germline V gives CDR1 SGHTA, CDR2 FQGTGA. V lost 5 bases, J lost 6 bases, and 13 bases lay in between. The CDR3 sequence is 13 residues long. The CDR3 sequence: CASSVPGSDGYTF. For the CDR3, the DNA is TGTGCCAGCAGCGTCCCGGGAAGCGATGGCTACACCTTC.

The chain has TRBV7-3 and TRBJ2-4; no firm D call. The germline V gene has CDR1 SGHTA and CDR2 FQGTGA. The CDR3 is 12 amino acids. The V and J ends lost 5 bases and 3 bases respectively, with 5 bases between them. CDR3 sequence (DNA): TGTGCCAGCAGCCCCGACAAAAACATTCAGTACTTC. This sequence encodes CASSPDKNIQYF.

V usage is TRBV20-1 and J usage is TRBJ1-5; 10 bases agree with TRBD1. The germline gives CDR1 DFQATT, CDR2 SNEGSKA (reference sequence). Trimming cost V 3 bases and J 0 bases; bases outside gene matches: 5. This CDR3 spans 16 amino acids. CDR3 sequence reads: CSARDRGSYSNQPQHF. The CDR3 DNA reads as TGCAGTGCTAGGGACAGGGGGTCCTATAGCAATCAGCCCCAGCATTTT.

This clonotype was counted ten times or more. The chain links TRBV14 to TRBJ2-1; D remains ambiguous. Germline V gives CDR1 SGHDN, CDR2 FVKESK. The CDR3 has 12 residues. Between the trimmed V and J ends, which lost 1 base and 8 bases, there was a span of 6 bases. The CDR3 is CASSQVADEQFF. In nucleotides, the CDR3 is TGTGCCAGCAGCCAAGTCGCGGATGAGCAGTTCTTC.

V usage is TRBV15 and J usage is TRBJ2-1, with 7 bases matching TRBD1. The CDR3 is made up of 15 amino acids. Germline V gene lookup returns CDR1 LNHNV and CDR2 YYDKDF (reference sequence). V gave up 5 bases and J gave up 2 bases; unmatched junction bases: 6. CDR3 nucleotides: TGTGCCACCAGCGGGAGACAGGGCCCCTACAATGAGCAGTTCTTC. This encodes CATSGRQGPYNEQFF. Supplemented by reference TRBV15 and TRBJ2-1, the full variable domain reads DAMVIQNPRYQVTQFGKPVTLSCSQTLNHNVMYWYQQKSSQAPKLLFHYYDKDFNNEADTPDNFQSRRPNTSFCFLDIRSPGLGDTAMYLCATSGRQGPYNEQFFGPGTRLTVL.

A few counts support this clonotype. V gene TRBV7-2 combines with J gene TRBJ2-7, with 10 bases identical to TRBD2. The CDR3 spans 15 residues. CDR1 is SGHTA and CDR2 is FQGNSA in the germline V gene. J gave up 4 bases and V 0 bases, and 3 bases lay outside the gene matches. As DNA, the CDR3 is TGTGCCAGCAGCTTAGCTAGCGGGGGGAAGTACGAGCAGTACTTC. This codes for CASSLASGGKYEQYF.

V usage is TRBV6-1 and J usage is TRBJ2-5; D is uncertain. CDR1 is MNHNS and CDR2 is SASEGT in the germline V gene. The CDR3 contains 14 residues. The V end was cut by 6 bases, the J end by 2 bases, with 13 bases between. CDR3 protein: CASRDPGQQETQYF. CDR3 coding DNA: TGTGCCAGCAGGGACCCGGGCCAGCAAGAGACCCAGTACTTC.

The chain has TRBV5-1 and TRBJ1-2; tentative D call: TRBD1 (5 bases). CDR1 and CDR2 (germline): SGHRS, YFSETQ. The CDR3 is 13 amino acids. V was pared by 4 bases and J by 5 bases, with 12 bases between. CDR3 bases: TGCGCCAGCAGCCACGAAGGGACTTATGGCTACACCTTC. The encoded protein is CASSHEGTYGYTF.

The chain links TRBV30 to TRBJ1-1; 8 nucleotides align to TRBD1. CDR1 and CDR2 (germline): GTSNPN, SVGIG (reference sequence). The length of the CDR3 is 14 residues. With 5 bases clipped from V and 1 base from J, the junction kept 6 bases outside the gene matches. Here the CDR3 DNA reads TGTGCCTGGTGTCCCGGGACAGGGAACACTGAAGCTTTCTTT. Its protein product is CAWCPGTGNTEAFF.

This clonotype was counted a few times. The rearrangement joins TRBV29-1 to TRBJ2-1; D may be TRBD2 (5 bases). V dropped 1 base and J dropped 3 bases, with 10 bases sitting between them. CDR1 and CDR2 from the germline V gene are SQVTM and ANQGSEA. The CDR3 is made up of 14 amino acids. CDR3 protein: CSVEGAGFYNEQFF. Here the CDR3 DNA reads TGCAGCGTTGAAGGCGCGGGTTTCTACAATGAGCAGTTCTTC.

This clonotype was picked up a small number of times. The CDR3 reads CASTPYNLLAGELFF. Written as DNA, the CDR3 is TGTGCCAGCACCCCCTATAATCTTTTGGCCGGGGAGCTGTTTTTT. This chain links TRBV6-2 or TRBV6-3 with TRBJ2-2; unclear D gene. Germline CDR1 reads MNHEY; CDR2 reads SVGEGT. The CDR3 sequence is 15 residues long. V was shortened by 7 bases and J by 6 bases, with 18 bases between the two germline ends.

This clonotype was observed a handful of times. The chain combines TRBV5-1 with TRBJ2-2, with D possibly being TRBD1 (6 bases). This CDR3 spans 19 amino acids. Deletions cut 0 bases from V and 0 bases from J, with 18 bases between. CDR1 and CDR2 (germline): SGHRS, YFSETQ. CDR3 coding DNA: TGCGCCAGCAGCTTGGGCTTGCAGGGGACCGCTTCGAACACCGGGGAGCTGTTTTTT. This encodes CASSLGLQGTASNTGELFF. The full variable domain, in which reference TRBV5-1 and TRBJ2-2 provide the parts outside the CDR3, is KAGVTQTPRYLIKTRGQQVTLSCSPISGHRSVSWYQQTPGQGLQFLFEYFSETQRNKGNFPGRFSGRQFSNSRSEMNVSTLELGDSALYLCASSLGLQGTASNTGELFFGEGSRLTVL.

There are a few counts of this clonotype. V gene TRBV5-1 combines with J gene TRBJ1-2; D remains ambiguous. The germline V and J ends were trimmed by 7 bases and 4 bases, with 17 bases remaining between them. The CDR3 is 14 residues long. The germline V gene encodes CDR1 SGHRS and CDR2 YFSETQ. In DNA, the CDR3 is TGCGCCAGCCGCACACAACAAAGTAGCTATGGCTACACCTTC. It translates to CASRTQQSSYGYTF.

V is TRBV12-3 or TRBV12-4 and J is TRBJ2-7; TRBD1 or TRBD2 may be the D gene (5 bases each). The CDR3 runs to 15 residues. Deletions cut 7 bases from V and 3 bases from J, with 19 bases between. CDR3 region: CASTPGTGTIYEQYF. CDR3 in DNA: TGTGCCAGCACCCCAGGGACGGGAACCATCTACGAGCAGTACTTC.

The gene calls are TRBV11-1 and TRBJ2-5, with TRBD2 matching 7 bases. The ends lost 4 bases at V and 5 bases at J; junction bases unmatched: 16. CDR1 and CDR2 (germline): SGHAT, FQDESV (reference sequence). This CDR3 comprises 17 residues. Here the CDR3 reads CASSSQDGGRSFETQYF. CDR3 bases: TGTGCCAGCAGCTCTCAAGATGGCGGGAGATCATTCGAGACCCAGTACTTC.

The rearrangement joins TRBV19 to TRBJ2-1; 9 bases match TRBD2. CDR3 length: 13 amino acids. J lost 10 bases, V lost 1 base, and 2 bases had no gene match. Germline-derived CDR1 and CDR2 are LNHDA and SQIVND (reference sequence). The CDR3 DNA is TGTGCCAGTAGTATAGGGGGGACTAGCGAGCAGTTCTTC. Its translation: CASSIGGTSEQFF.